This T cell receptor (beta chain) was documented in a study of cytomegalovirus exposure and HLA in healthy donors. Germline trimming cut 5 bases from V and 5 bases from J; bases unmatched to any gene: 10. CDR3 length: 16 amino acids. CDR1 SGHVS and CDR2 FQNEAQ come from the germline V gene. PCR amplification relied on 60 Vbeta primers (plus 13 Jbeta primers). Using immunoSEQ multiplex PCR, the repertoire was profiled, and TCRdb retains in-frame clones only, with some absent. The table shows 150,000 to 180,000 clones, with approximately 72% occurring only once. Specimen: PBMCs. The receptor's source is a man younger than 35 in good health and CMV-seronegative. The chain has TRBV7-8 and TRBJ1-1; 11 bases fit TRBD1. CDR3 in amino acids: CASSRFGQGAWTEAFF. CDR3 in DNA: TGTGCCAGCAGCAGGTTTGGACAGGGGGCTTGGACTGAAGCTTTCTTT.